The 17 T cell receptor beta chains presented below share a single source sample, sequenced in a study of blood T cell repertoires in COVID-19. Only in-frame clones appear in the TCRdb table, and some are missing; sequencing was by immunoSEQ multiplex PCR. This sample has about 120,000 clones, with around 81% found just once. The sequenced sample consisted of peripheral blood. The origin of the receptors is a man aged 70 or older with acute or convalescent COVID-19.

V and J are TRBV5-1 and TRBJ1-5; 9 nucleotides match TRBD1. Per the germline V gene, CDR1 is SGHRS and CDR2 is YFSETQ. The CDR3 contains 18 residues. V was clipped by 4 bases and J by 0 bases; unmatched bases: 11. The chain's CDR3 is CASSLTPGQGGSNQPQHF. The CDR3 region has the DNA TGCGCCAGCAGCCTAACGCCGGGACAGGGTGGTAGCAATCAGCCCCAGCATTTT.

V is TRBV9 and J is TRBJ1-1, with D unresolved. Trimming left V 4 bases short and J 3 bases short, with 16 bases between. The CDR3 extends over 15 amino acids. Germline CDR1 is SGDLS and CDR2 is YYNGEE. Here the CDR3 reads CASSPKVTADTEAFF. The CDR3 DNA is TGTGCCAGCAGCCCCAAGGTTACGGCGGACACTGAAGCTTTCTTT.

The chain joins TRBV15 to TRBJ1-2; 9 positions match TRBD1. The germline CDR1 and CDR2 sequences are LNHNV and YYDKDF (reference sequence). The CDR3 consists of 15 residues. J gave up 8 bases and V 5 bases, and 12 bases lay outside the gene matches. The CDR3 loop reads CATSADRGQGIGYTF. Here the CDR3 DNA reads TGTGCCACCAGCGCTGACCGTGGACAGGGGATAGGCTACACCTTC.

The V call is TRBV12-3 or TRBV12-4, the J call TRBJ2-1, with TRBD1 matching over 8 bases. The CDR3 loop spans 13 amino acids. V was clipped by 9 bases and J by 5 bases; unmatched bases: 6. Written as DNA, the CDR3 is TGTGCCAGTGGACAGGGCTTGAACAATGAGCAGTTCTTC. It yields the protein CASGQGLNNEQFF.

The V call is TRBV2, the J call TRBJ1-2; 7 positions agree with TRBD1. The V gene's germline CDR1 is SNHLY and CDR2 FYNNEI. This CDR3 has 15 amino acids. Trimming removed 5 bases from V and 2 bases from J; junction bases left unmatched: 8. The CDR3: CASSTPTGINYGYTF. Here the CDR3 DNA reads TGTGCCAGCAGTACCCCGACAGGGATCAACTATGGCTACACCTTC.

This sequence joins TRBV7-6 and TRBJ2-7; TRBD2 matches 11 bases. Germline CDR1 and CDR2: SGHVS and FNYEAQ. This CDR3 is 15 amino acids long. The V gene end was trimmed by 0 bases and the J gene end by 2 bases; junction bases not matched to a gene: 0. The CDR3 sequence: CASSLASGGAYEQYF. CDR3 DNA: TGTGCCAGCAGCTTAGCTAGCGGGGGGGCCTACGAGCAGTACTTC.

The J gene is TRBJ2-1, the V gene TRBV7-2; 10 nucleotides agree with TRBD2. Germline V gene data show CDR1 as SGHTA and CDR2 as FQGNSA. This CDR3 has 15 amino acids. V dropped 7 bases and J dropped 4; count of bases not matched to a gene: 7. The CDR3 DNA reads as TGTGCCAGCACCTCAGCGGGGGGGCGTTACAATGAGCAGTTCTTC. It encodes CASTSAGGRYNEQFF.

The rearrangement links TRBV5-4 to TRBJ2-5, with D perhaps TRBD1 (6 bases). Germline V gene data show CDR1 as SGHNT and CDR2 as YYREEE (reference sequence). The CDR3 is 14 residues long. The V end lost 5 bases, the J end lost 1 base, and 12 bases lay between the germline ends. The CDR3 nucleotides are TGTGCCAGCAGTCCCAGGGGTCCCCAAGAGACCCAGTACTTC. This encodes CASSPRGPQETQYF.

The chain employs TRBV7-2 and TRBJ2-5; no definite D call. This CDR3 is 13 amino acids long. V shed 5 bases and J shed 5 bases, with 12 bases lying between them. Germline V gene data show CDR1 as SGHTA and CDR2 as FQGNSA. The DNA of the CDR3 is TGTGCCAGCAGCCGTGGGTCCGGGGAGACCCAGTACTTC. This gives the protein CASSRGSGETQYF.

This clone was counted once. The genes are TRBV21-1 and TRBJ2-3; no check of the table's D call, TRBD1, against the DNA was made. TRBV21-1 is labeled a pseudogene. The CDR3 totals 16 residues. The CDR3 protein is CASNLQARTSTDTQYF. In DNA, the CDR3 is TGTGCCAGCAACCTTCAGGCACGGACAAGCACAGATACGCAGTATTTT.

The V call is TRBV18, the J call TRBJ1-1; D is unresolved. This CDR3 has 15 residues. CDR1 KGHSH and CDR2 LQKENI come from the germline V gene. V was pared by 5 bases and J by 0 bases, with 13 bases between. The CDR3 loop reads CASSAEQFVNTEAFF. CDR3 DNA: TGTGCCAGCTCAGCGGAACAATTCGTGAACACTGAAGCTTTCTTT.

This clone was counted a few times. The chain recombines TRBV5-1 with TRBJ1-1; D perhaps matches TRBD1 (5 bases). The CDR3 has 14 residues. Germline-derived CDR1 and CDR2 are SGHRS and YFSETQ. Trimming pared 3 bases from V and 3 bases from J, leaving 12 bases between. For the CDR3, the DNA is TGCGCCAGCAGCTGGCAGGGAGGGTACACTGAAGCTTTCTTT. It encodes CASSWQGGYTEAFF.

The V call is TRBV5-6, the J call TRBJ1-4, with D perhaps matching TRBD1 (5 bases). Trimming left V 1 base short and J 4 bases short, with 8 bases between. The length of the CDR3 is 14 residues. The V gene's germline CDR1 is SGHDT and CDR2 YYEEEE. Here the CDR3 reads CASSLTGYNEKLFF. The CDR3 region has the DNA TGTGCCAGCAGCTTGACAGGATATAATGAAAAACTGTTTTTT.

The chain uses TRBV2 and TRBJ2-1, with 7 bases fitting TRBD1. CDR1 and CDR2 from the germline V gene are SNHLY and FYNNEI. CDR3 length equals 15 residues. The ends lost 4 bases at V and 0 bases at J; junction bases unmatched: 3. The CDR3 DNA sequence: TGTGCCAGCAGTGCGGCAGGGGGCTCCTACAATGAGCAGTTCTTC. The encoded protein is CASSAAGGSYNEQFF. Drawing the rest from reference TRBV2 and TRBJ2-1, the complete variable domain is EPEVTQTPSHQVTQMGQEVILRCVPISNHLYFYWYRQILGQKVEFLVSFYNNEISEKSEIFDDQFSVERPDGSNFTLKIRSTKLEDSAMYFCASSAAGGSYNEQFFGPGTRLTVL.

The rearrangement links TRBV2 to TRBJ2-1, with 12 positions matching TRBD2. Germline V gene sequence: CDR1 SNHLY, CDR2 FYNNEI. Trimming cost V 6 bases and J 6 bases; bases outside gene matches: 6. This CDR3 spans 15 amino acids. CDR3 amino acids: CASRASGGALNEQFF. Written as DNA, the CDR3 is TGTGCCAGCAGAGCTAGCGGGGGGGCTCTCAATGAGCAGTTCTTC.

Ten or more counts support this clone. The rearrangement joins TRBV4-1 to TRBJ1-2; a weak D match, TRBD1 (6 bases). CDR1 is MGHRA and CDR2 is YSYEKL in the germline V gene. CDR3 length: 14 residues. V lost 4 bases, J lost 5 bases, and 14 bases lay in between. CDR3 amino acids: CASSLSTGPYGYTF. DNA of the CDR3: TGCGCCAGCAGCCTATCCACAGGGCCTTATGGCTACACCTTC.

The chain couples TRBV3-1 (or the pseudogene TRBV3-2) to TRBJ1-6; TRBD1 is a possible D gene (5 bases). CDR3 size: 14 residues. V lost 4 bases and J 10 bases, leaving 14 bases between the germline ends. Looked up from germline, CDR1 is LGHDT and CDR2 is YNNKEL (reference sequence). CDR3 region: CASSPEQGVSPLHF. The DNA of the CDR3 is TGTGCCAGCAGCCCAGAACAAGGGGTGTCACCCCTCCACTTT.